The rows below give T cell receptor beta chains drawn from one sample of a study of blood T cell repertoires in COVID-19. TCRdb's table, derived via immunoSEQ multiplex PCR, lists solely in-frame clones and lacks some. The sample contains 200,000 or so clones, around 90% of which appear only once. Material for sequencing was PBMCs or T cells enriched from blood (not recorded which). The receptor source for this set is a woman younger than 45 who had recovered from COVID-19. Both conserved end residues are part of each CDR3. A D gene is named only where the DNA matches it firmly. Size is omitted from some rows. Given values are once, few, many or a class for expanded clones.

d_call j_call v_call cdr3_length clone_size cdr3_nt cdr3_aa
- TRBJ1-1 TRBV6-6 12 - TGTGCCAGCAGTTATCAGAACACTGAAGCTTTCTTT CASSYQNTEAFF
- TRBJ1-5 TRBV4-1 14 - TGCGCCAGCAGCCCCGGACAGCCTGATCAGCCCCAGCATTTT CASSPGQPDQPQHF
TRBD1 TRBJ1-2 TRBV12-3/TRBV12-4 13 - TGTGCCAGCAGTGAGACAGGGGGGAGAGGCTACACCTTC CASSETGGRGYTF
- TRBJ1-1 TRBV5-1 11 - TGCGCCAGCAGGGGCGGGACTGAAGCTTTCTTT CASRGGTEAFF
- TRBJ2-5 TRBV5-1 16 - TGCGCCAGCAGCTTGGTAGGCGGGGCCACACAAGAGACCCAGTACTTC CASSLVGGATQETQYF
- TRBJ1-6 TRBV4-3 14 - TGCGCCAGCAGCCAGGCGGGGGTTAATTCACCCCTCCACTTT CASSQAGVNSPLHF
TRBD1 TRBJ1-2 TRBV7-6 18 once TGTGCCAGCAGCTTAGACGACAGGGGGCTCCTAGTTAACTATGGCTACACCTTC CASSLDDRGLLVNYGYTF
- TRBJ2-3 TRBV4-3 15 - TGCGCCAGCAGCCTTCTGGGCGGGGCTACAGATACGCAGTATTTT CASSLLGGATDTQYF
- TRBJ1-3 TRBV7-2 15 - TGTGCCAGCAGCTTACTTGGGGGGGATGGAAACACCATATATTTT CASSLLGGDGNTIYF
TRBD1 TRBJ2-7 TRBV5-4 15 - TGTGCCAGCAGCTTGGGGGGACAGGGGCCCTACGAGCAGTACTTC CASSLGGQGPYEQYF
TRBD1 TRBJ2-3 TRBV4-3 15 - TGCGCCAGCAGCCAAGACAGGGGGCTCACAGATACGCAGTATTTT CASSQDRGLTDTQYF
TRBD1 TRBJ1-2 TRBV7-8 15 - TGTGCCAGCAGCCGAGTACGAACAGGGGGCGAGGGCTACACCTTC CASSRVRTGGEGYTF
TRBD1 TRBJ1-5 TRBV7-9 14 few TGTGCCAGCAGCTTAGGACAGGGGGCCCAGCCCCAGCATTTT CASSLGQGAQPQHF
- TRBJ2-5 TRBV7-6 16 - TGTGCCAGCAGCTGGCCCGGGACTGGTGTGAGAGAGACCCAGTACTTC CASSWPGTGVRETQYF
- TRBJ1-5 TRBV21-1 15 - TGTGCCAGCAGCAAAGCAGGGGAAGGGGGTCAGCCCCAGCATTTT CASSKAGEGGQPQHF
TRBD1 TRBJ2-1 TRBV18 20 - TGTGCCAGCTCACCATTCCCCGGGACAGGGGGGAGTGGGCAATACAATGAGCAGTTCTTC CASSPFPGTGGSGQYNEQFF
- TRBJ1-2 TRBV28 14 - TGTGCCAGCAGTTTATTGGGGGCATCCTATGGCTACACCTTC CASSLLGASYGYTF
TRBD2 TRBJ2-7 TRBV19 16 few TGTGCCAGTAGTGGCGATCTAGCGGGGGCAGGTAACGAGCAGTACTTC CASSGDLAGAGNEQYF